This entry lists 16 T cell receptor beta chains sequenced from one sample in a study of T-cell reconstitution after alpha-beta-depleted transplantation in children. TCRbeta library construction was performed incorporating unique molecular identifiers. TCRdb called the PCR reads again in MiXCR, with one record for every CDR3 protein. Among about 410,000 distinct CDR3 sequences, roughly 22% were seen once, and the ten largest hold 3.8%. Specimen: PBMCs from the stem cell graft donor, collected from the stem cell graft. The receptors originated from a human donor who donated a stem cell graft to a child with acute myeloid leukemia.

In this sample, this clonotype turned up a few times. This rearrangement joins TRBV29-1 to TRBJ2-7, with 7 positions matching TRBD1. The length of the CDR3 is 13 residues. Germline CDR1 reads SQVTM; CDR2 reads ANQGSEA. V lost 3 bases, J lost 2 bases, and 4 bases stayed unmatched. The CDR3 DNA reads TGCAGCGTTGAGAGGACAGGTACCTACGAGCAGTACTTC. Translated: CSVERTGTYEQYF.

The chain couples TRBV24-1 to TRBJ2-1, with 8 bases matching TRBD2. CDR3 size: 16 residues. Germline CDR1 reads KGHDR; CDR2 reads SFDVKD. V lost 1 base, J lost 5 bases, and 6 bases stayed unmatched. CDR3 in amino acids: CATSDFPSGGDNEQFF. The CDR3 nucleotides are TGTGCCACCAGTGATTTCCCCAGCGGGGGAGACAATGAGCAGTTCTTC.

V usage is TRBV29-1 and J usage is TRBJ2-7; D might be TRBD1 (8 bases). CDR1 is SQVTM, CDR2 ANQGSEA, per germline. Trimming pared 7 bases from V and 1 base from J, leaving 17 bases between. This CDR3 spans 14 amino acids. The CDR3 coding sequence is TGCAGCGATCGGACAGGGAGGGTATCCTACGAGCAGTACTTC. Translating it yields CSDRTGRVSYEQYF.

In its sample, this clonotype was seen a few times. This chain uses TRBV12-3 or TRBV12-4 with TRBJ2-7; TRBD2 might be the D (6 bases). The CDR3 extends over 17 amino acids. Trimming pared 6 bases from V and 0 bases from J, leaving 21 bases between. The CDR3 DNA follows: TGTGCCAGCAGCTTGCGGTGGGAGGAGACGGGCTCCTACGAGCAGTACTTC. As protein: CASSLRWEETGSYEQYF.

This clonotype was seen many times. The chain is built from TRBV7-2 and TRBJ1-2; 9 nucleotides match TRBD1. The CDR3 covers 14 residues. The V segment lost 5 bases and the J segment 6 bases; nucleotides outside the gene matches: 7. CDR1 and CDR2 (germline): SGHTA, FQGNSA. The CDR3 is CASSTGTGSDGYTF. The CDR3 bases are TGTGCCAGCAGCACCGGGACAGGGAGTGATGGCTACACCTTC.

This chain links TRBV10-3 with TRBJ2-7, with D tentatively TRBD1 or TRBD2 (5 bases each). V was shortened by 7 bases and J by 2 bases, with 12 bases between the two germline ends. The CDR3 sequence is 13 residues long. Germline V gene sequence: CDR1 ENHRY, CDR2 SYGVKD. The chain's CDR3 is CAITWDGTYEQYF. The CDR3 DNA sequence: TGTGCCATCACCTGGGACGGAACCTACGAGCAGTACTTC.

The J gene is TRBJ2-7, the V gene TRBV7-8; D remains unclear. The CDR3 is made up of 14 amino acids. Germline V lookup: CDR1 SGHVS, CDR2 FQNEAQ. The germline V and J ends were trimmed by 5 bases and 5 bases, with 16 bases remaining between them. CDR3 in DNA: TGTGCCAGCAGCCCGAGAGGCCCACGGGACGAGCAGTACTTC. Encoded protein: CASSPRGPRDEQYF.

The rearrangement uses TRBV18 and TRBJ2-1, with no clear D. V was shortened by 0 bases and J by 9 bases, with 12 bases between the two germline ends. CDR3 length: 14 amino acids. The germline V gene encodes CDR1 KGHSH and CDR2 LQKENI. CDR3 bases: TGTGCCAGCTCACCACCGTCGGGTGAGGTTGAGCAGTTCTTC. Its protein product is CASSPPSGEVEQFF.

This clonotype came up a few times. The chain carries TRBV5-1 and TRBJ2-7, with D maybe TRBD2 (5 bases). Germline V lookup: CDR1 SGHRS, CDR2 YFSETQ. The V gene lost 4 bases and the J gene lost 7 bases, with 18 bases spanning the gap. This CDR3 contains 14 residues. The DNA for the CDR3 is TGCGCCAGCAGCCCCTCGGACTGGAGACCTGAGCAGTACTTC. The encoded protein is CASSPSDWRPEQYF.

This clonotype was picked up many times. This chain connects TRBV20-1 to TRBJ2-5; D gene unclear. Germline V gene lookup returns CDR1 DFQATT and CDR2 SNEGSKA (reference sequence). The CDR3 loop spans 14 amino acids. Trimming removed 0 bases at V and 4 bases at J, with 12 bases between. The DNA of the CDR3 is TGCAGTGCTAGAGAGCCTACGCTCCGAGAGACCCAGTACTTC. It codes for CSAREPTLRETQYF.

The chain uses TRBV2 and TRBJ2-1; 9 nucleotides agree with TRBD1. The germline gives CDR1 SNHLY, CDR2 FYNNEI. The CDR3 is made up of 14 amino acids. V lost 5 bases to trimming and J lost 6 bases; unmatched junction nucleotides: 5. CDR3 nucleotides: TGTGCCAGCAGTCGGGGACAGGGAGCCAATGAGCAGTTCTTC. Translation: CASSRGQGANEQFF.

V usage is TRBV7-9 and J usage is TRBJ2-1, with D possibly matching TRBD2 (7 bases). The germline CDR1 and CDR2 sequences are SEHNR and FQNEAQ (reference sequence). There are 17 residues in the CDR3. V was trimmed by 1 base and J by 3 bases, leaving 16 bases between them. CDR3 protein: CASSLGGGSWGYNEQFF. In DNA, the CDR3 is TGTGCCAGCAGCTTAGGGGGGGGCTCCTGGGGCTACAATGAGCAGTTCTTC.

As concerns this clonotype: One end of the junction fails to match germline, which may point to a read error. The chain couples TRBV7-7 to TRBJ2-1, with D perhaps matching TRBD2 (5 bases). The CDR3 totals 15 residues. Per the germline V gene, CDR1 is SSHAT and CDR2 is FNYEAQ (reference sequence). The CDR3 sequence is CASSLSSGNSDEQFF. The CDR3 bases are TGTGCTAGCAGCTTATCCTCCGGGAACAGCGATGAGCAGTTCTTC.

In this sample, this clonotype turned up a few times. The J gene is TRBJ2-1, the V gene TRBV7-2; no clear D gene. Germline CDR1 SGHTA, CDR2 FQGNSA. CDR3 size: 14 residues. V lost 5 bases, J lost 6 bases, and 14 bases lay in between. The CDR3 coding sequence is TGTGCCAGCAGCCCGGGTCGGGTTAGCAATGAGCAGTTCTTC. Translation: CASSPGRVSNEQFF.

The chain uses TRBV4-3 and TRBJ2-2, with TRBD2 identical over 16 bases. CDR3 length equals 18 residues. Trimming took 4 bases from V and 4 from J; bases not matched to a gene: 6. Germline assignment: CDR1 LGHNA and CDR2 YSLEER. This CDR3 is CASSRGLAGGPGTGELFF. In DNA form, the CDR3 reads TGCGCCAGCAGCCGGGGACTAGCGGGAGGGCCTGGCACCGGGGAGCTGTTTTTT.

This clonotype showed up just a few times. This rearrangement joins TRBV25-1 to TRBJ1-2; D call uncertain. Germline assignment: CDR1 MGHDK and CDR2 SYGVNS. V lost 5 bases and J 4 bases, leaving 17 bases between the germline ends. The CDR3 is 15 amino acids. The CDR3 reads CASSPRKGLGYGYTF. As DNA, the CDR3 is TGTGCCAGCAGTCCTCGGAAGGGTCTCGGCTATGGCTACACCTTC.